Shown below are 18 T cell receptor beta chains from a single sample sequenced in a study of Graves' ophthalmopathy and Graves' hyperthyroidism. The authors amplified TCR beta CDR3 regions from RNA transcripts. An opening RT-PCR round employed HTBI primers and preceded a second-round multiplex PCR. MiXCR, run by TCRdb on the multiplex PCR reads, gives a single entry per CDR3 protein. Found here are around 670,000 distinct CDR3 sequences, roughly 40% of them singletons; the top ten hold approximately 43%. Sequenced sample: peripheral blood. All receptors come from an adult man with Graves' ophthalmopathy.

This clonotype has ten or more counts. J is TRBJ2-5 and V is TRBV11-2; D is tentatively TRBD1 or TRBD2 (6 bases each). Germline CDR1 SGHAT, CDR2 FQNNGV. V shed 1 base and J shed 4 bases, with 10 bases lying between them. This CDR3 spans 14 amino acids. The CDR3 coding sequence is TGTGCCAGCAGCTTAGGGGGGGCTCCAGAGACCCAGTACTTC. This codes for CASSLGGAPETQYF. Based on the CDR3 plus reference TRBV11-2 and TRBJ2-5, the full variable domain is EAGVAQSPRYKIIEKRQSVAFWCNPISGHATLYWYQQILGQGPKLLIQFQNNGVVDDSQLPKDRFSAERLKGVDSTLKIQPAKLEDSAVYLCASSLGGAPETQYFGPGTRLLVL.

V gene TRBV5-5 combines with J gene TRBJ1-5; weak D call: TRBD1 (6 bases). Germline loops: CDR1 SGHKS, CDR2 YYEKEE (reference sequence). With 4 bases removed from V and 6 bases from J, the gap between germline ends came to 17 bases. The CDR3 loop spans 15 amino acids. For the CDR3, the DNA is TGTGCCAGCAGCGGGGGGATGGGGGCGAGTCAGCCCCAGCATTTT. Amino acids: CASSGGMGASQPQHF.

This clonotype has just a few counts. The rearrangement uses TRBV20-1 and TRBJ1-6; D call uncertain. The CDR3 runs to 16 residues. With 0 bases removed from V and 3 bases from J, the gap between germline ends came to 12 bases. Germline CDR1 and CDR2: DFQATT and SNEGSKA (reference sequence). CDR3 sequence reads: CSARDLLRGYNSPLHF. The CDR3, as DNA: TGCAGTGCTAGAGACCTCCTCAGAGGCTATAATTCACCCCTCCACTTT.

This clonotype occurred many times. V is TRBV9 and J is TRBJ1-1; 7 bases are shared with TRBD1. Germline V gene lookup returns CDR1 SGDLS and CDR2 YYNGEE. Trimming took 2 bases from V and 5 from J; bases not matched to a gene: 9. The CDR3 sequence is 15 residues long. Written as DNA, the CDR3 is TGTGCCAGCAGCGTCACCGGGACAGTAAGGACTGAAGCTTTCTTT. Translated, it gives CASSVTGTVRTEAFF.

This chain joins TRBV12-3 or TRBV12-4 and TRBJ1-1; D ambiguous. The CDR3 has 14 amino acids. The V end lost 5 bases, the J end lost 1 base, and 11 bases lay between the germline ends. The CDR3 sequence is CASSTRTENTEAFF. The CDR3 DNA is TGTGCCAGCAGTACACGGACGGAGAACACTGAAGCTTTCTTT.

The rearrangement uses TRBV12-3 or TRBV12-4 and TRBJ2-7; no firm D call. The CDR3 has 14 residues. Trimming took 7 bases from V and 5 from J, leaving 18 bases between them. CDR3 in DNA: TGTGCCAGCACCGAATCTGGGCTAGGTGACGAGCAGTACTTC. It yields the protein CASTESGLGDEQYF.

V is TRBV7-9 and J is TRBJ2-6, with 10 bases fitting TRBD1. The ends lost 7 bases at V and 1 base at J; junction bases unmatched: 7. There are 17 residues in the CDR3. Germline V CDR1 and CDR2: SEHNR, FQNEAQ (reference sequence). This chain's CDR3 is CASKEGTGASGANVLTF. CDR3 in DNA: TGTGCCAGCAAGGAAGGGACAGGGGCGTCTGGGGCCAACGTCCTGACTTTC.

This chain links TRBV19 with TRBJ1-3; tentatively, D is TRBD1 (6 bases). V lost 7 bases and J lost 0, with 13 bases in between. CDR1 is LNHDA and CDR2 is SQIVND in the germline V gene (reference sequence). The CDR3 has 15 residues. The chain's CDR3 is CASKGGPGSGNTIYF. The CDR3, as DNA: TGTGCCAGTAAGGGGGGACCTGGCTCTGGAAACACCATATATTTT.

This clonotype was counted a single time. The V call is TRBV10-3, the J call TRBJ1-2; 7 nucleotides match TRBD1. V lost 6 bases and J lost 4; bases outside the gene matches: 5. CDR3 size: 13 residues. The germline gives CDR1 ENHRY, CDR2 SYGVKD. The CDR3 protein is CAISEQGSYGYTF. The DNA of the CDR3 is TGTGCCATCAGCGAACAGGGGTCCTATGGCTACACCTTC.

Note on this clonotype: The CDR3 end shows no conserved phenylalanine or tryptophan, and so a read error is likely. The chain combines TRBV29-1 with TRBJ1-5, with TRBD1 identical over 10 bases. Looked up from germline, CDR1 is SQVTM and CDR2 is ANQGSEA. The CDR3 loop spans 13 amino acids. V was clipped by 6 bases and J by 6 bases; unmatched bases: 5. In nucleotides, the CDR3 is TGCAGCGTGAGACAGGGGGCCAGTCAGCCCCAGCATTCA. It translates to CSVRQGASQPQHS.

As for this clonotype: One junction end does not reproduce the germline sequence, and a read error may be involved. The V gene is TRBV10-3, the J gene TRBJ1-4; D is ambiguous. The CDR3 has 12 amino acids. Germline CDR1 is ENHRY and CDR2 is SYGVKD. The CDR3 DNA reads as TGTGCCAGCAGTGAATCGCGAGGAAAACTGTTTTTT. This gives the protein CASSESRGKLFF.

This clonotype was observed many times. J is TRBJ2-5 and V is TRBV4-2; D perhaps matches TRBD1 (5 bases). CDR1 is LGHNA and CDR2 is YNFKEQ in the germline V gene. Between the trimmed V and J ends, which lost 0 bases and 1 base, there was a span of 6 bases. The CDR3 is 14 amino acids. The CDR3 coding sequence is TGTGCCAGCAGCCAAGATAGGGGCCAAGAGACCCAGTACTTC. It yields the protein CASSQDRGQETQYF.

This chain connects TRBV2 to TRBJ2-5; TRBD1 matches at 9 bases. The CDR3 covers 14 residues. From germline, CDR1 is SNHLY and CDR2 FYNNEI. With V trimmed by 6 bases and J by 5 bases, 7 bases remained unmatched. The CDR3 spells CASRPGQGGETQYF. DNA for the CDR3: TGTGCCAGCAGGCCGGGACAGGGTGGTGAGACCCAGTACTTC.

Many counts were recorded for this clonotype. The chain uses TRBV10-3 and TRBJ1-1; 9 bases align to TRBD1. CDR3 length: 15 amino acids. Germline lookup yields CDR1 ENHRY and CDR2 SYGVKD. The ends lost 0 bases at V and 3 bases at J; junction bases unmatched: 2. CDR3 sequence (DNA): TGTGCCATCAGTGAGTCACAGGGGGCCTACACTGAAGCTTTCTTT. Its protein product is CAISESQGAYTEAFF.

The table lists this clonotype with a count of one. A read error is possible here, since a much larger clone lies one base away. This chain uses TRBV9 with TRBJ1-2; D perhaps matches TRBD1 (6 bases). The germline gives CDR1 SGDLS, CDR2 YYNGEE. The CDR3 runs 13 residues. The V gene lost 3 bases and the J gene lost 6 bases, with 12 bases spanning the gap. The CDR3 sequence: CASSGNGGHGYTF. As DNA, the CDR3 is TGTGCCAGCAGCGGAAACGGGGGCCATGGCTACACCTTC.

Note on this clonotype: One end of the junction is discordant with germline, which a read error may explain. The chain recombines TRBV20-1 with TRBJ2-7; 8 bases map to TRBD1. The CDR3 has 14 residues. Germline V gene data show CDR1 as DFQATT and CDR2 as SNEGSKA (reference sequence). DNA of the CDR3: TGCACTGCTAGCGAGGGACAGGCAGACTACGAGCAGTACTTC. Amino acid sequence: CTASEGQADYEQYF.

The sample holds one count of this clonotype. This CDR3 fails to terminate in the conserved phenylalanine or tryptophan, so it likely reflects a read error. Because the CDR3's place on the DNA is in doubt, the DNA is left out and the CDR3 is given as listed by TCRdb. The V call is TRBV11-2, the J call TRBJ1-2; the table's D gene call, TRBD1, was not cross checked with the DNA. The CDR3 numbers 14 amino acids, ends counted. Looked up from germline, CDR1 is SGHAT and CDR2 is FQNNGV. The CDR3 loop reads CASSPARLPVGYSY.

A word on this clonotype: A much larger clone differs from this one at a single base, so this may be a read error. The gene calls are TRBV29-1 and TRBJ1-2; D is uncertain. The V gene's germline CDR1 is SQVTM and CDR2 ANQGSEA. Trimming stripped 3 bases from V and 3 bases from J, with 11 bases between. CDR3 length equals 13 residues. DNA for the CDR3: TGCAGCGTTGATACTTCGGGTGACTATGGCTACACCTTC. Residues: CSVDTSGDYGYTF.